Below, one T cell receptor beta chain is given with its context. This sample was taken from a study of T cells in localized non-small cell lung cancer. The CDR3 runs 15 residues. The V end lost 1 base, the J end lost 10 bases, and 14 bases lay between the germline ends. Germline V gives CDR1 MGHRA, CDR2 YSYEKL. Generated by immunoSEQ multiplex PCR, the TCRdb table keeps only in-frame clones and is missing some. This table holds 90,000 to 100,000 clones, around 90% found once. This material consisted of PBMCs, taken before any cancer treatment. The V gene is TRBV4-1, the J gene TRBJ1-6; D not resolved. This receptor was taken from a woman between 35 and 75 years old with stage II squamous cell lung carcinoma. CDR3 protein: CASSQVPALASPLHF. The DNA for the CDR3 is TGCGCCAGCAGCCAAGTACCTGCCTTGGCCTCACCCCTCCACTTT.